A selection of T cell receptor beta chains follows, all from one sample in a study of T cell responses to AZD1222 COVID-19 vaccine. Sequencing was performed with immunoSEQ multiplex PCR; in TCRdb, only in-frame clones are kept and a portion is missing. The data hold approximately 180,000 clones, with approximately 90% observed a single time. The sample here was peripheral blood, taken on day 0 of AZD1222 vaccination. The source of these receptors is an adult in good health. Both conserved end residues are trimmed from each CDR3. Fields, in order: clone size, J gene, V gene, CDR3 protein. The listing skips clone size in some rows; elsewhere it reads once, few, many or a size class.

NA	TRBJ1-2	TRBV27	ASSLTRGKANYGYT
NA	TRBJ1-2	TRBV5-1	ASSSPGTRNGYT
once	TRBJ2-7	TRBV18	ASSPMQGAYEQY
NA	TRBJ2-5	TRBV27	ASSYRGRAGGLYQETQY
NA	TRBJ1-3	TRBV18	ASAPAQPLSGNTIY
once	TRBJ1-2	TRBV12-3/TRBV12-4	ASSPTPFDSSN
NA	TRBJ1-2	TRBV2	ASSEKDGPYGYT
NA	TRBJ2-3	TRBV10-3	AISAGGGGSDTQY
NA	TRBJ2-3	TRBV4-2	ASSPGLAGTDTQY
NA	TRBJ1-2	TRBV15	ATSRNQGSNYGYT
NA	TRBJ2-1	TRBV18	ASQTSGRGNEQF
few	TRBJ1-1	TRBV2	ASLWQANTEAF
few	TRBJ2-7	TRBV4-2	ASSQDLTRYEQY
NA	TRBJ1-1	TRBV2	ASLITRQGWNTEAF
NA	TRBJ2-1	TRBV27	ASSFGTTGNEQF
NA	TRBJ1-1	TRBV29-1	SVVQGMLTEAF
NA	TRBJ1-2	TRBV5-1	ASSLEGRGENGYT
NA	TRBJ2-3	TRBV7-9	ASSSPGRRTSTDTQY
NA	TRBJ1-6	TRBV4-1	ASSPGTNSYNSPLH
NA	TRBJ2-7	TRBV19	ASSIRALSDEQY
NA	TRBJ2-7	TRBV7-9	ASSLGGADYEQY
NA	TRBJ2-5	TRBV11-2	ASRHITGETQY
NA	TRBJ2-1	TRBV27	ASSLSSFNEQF
NA	TRBJ1-2	TRBV18	ASSPTGSYT
NA	TRBJ2-3	TRBV14	ARSATRVSTDTQY